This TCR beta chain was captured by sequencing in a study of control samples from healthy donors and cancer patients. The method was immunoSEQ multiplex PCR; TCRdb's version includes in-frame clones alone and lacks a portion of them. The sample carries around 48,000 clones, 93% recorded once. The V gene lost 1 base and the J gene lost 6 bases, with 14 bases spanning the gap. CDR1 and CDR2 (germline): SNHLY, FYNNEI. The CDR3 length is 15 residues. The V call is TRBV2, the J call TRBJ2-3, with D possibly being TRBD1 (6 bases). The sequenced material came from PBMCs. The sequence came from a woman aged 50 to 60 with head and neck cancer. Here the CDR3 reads CASSEVQGIGDTQYF. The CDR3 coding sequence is TGTGCCAGCAGTGAAGTACAGGGTATAGGGGATACGCAGTATTTT. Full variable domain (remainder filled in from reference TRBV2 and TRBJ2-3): EPEVTQTPSHQVTQMGQEVILRCVPISNHLYFYWYRQILGQKVEFLVSFYNNEISEKSEIFDDQFSVERPDGSNFTLKIRSTKLEDSAMYFCASSEVQGIGDTQYFGPGTRLTVL.